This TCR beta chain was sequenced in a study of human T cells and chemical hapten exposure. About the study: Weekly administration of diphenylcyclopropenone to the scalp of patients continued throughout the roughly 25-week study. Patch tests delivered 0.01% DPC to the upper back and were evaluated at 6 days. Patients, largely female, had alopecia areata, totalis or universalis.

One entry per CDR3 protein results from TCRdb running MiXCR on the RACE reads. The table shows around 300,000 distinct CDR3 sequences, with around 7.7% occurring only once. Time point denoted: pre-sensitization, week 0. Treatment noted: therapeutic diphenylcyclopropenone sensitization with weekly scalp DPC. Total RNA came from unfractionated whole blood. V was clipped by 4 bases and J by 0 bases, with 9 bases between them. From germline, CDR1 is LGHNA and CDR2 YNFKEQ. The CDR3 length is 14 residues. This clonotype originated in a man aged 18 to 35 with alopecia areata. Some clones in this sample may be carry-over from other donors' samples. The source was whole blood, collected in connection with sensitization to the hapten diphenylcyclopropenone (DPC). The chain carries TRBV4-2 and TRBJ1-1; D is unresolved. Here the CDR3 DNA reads TGTGCCAGCAGCCCCGACACCTTGAACACTGAAGCTTTCTTT. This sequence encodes CASSPDTLNTEAFF.